A selection of T cell receptor beta chains follows, all from one sample in a study of T cell responses to AZD1222 COVID-19 vaccine. This table comes from immunoSEQ multiplex PCR, and its TCRdb copy is limited to in-frame clones, with some not included. Of about 150,000 clones in the sample, 85% to 95% were seen once. Source: peripheral blood, taken on day 0 of AZD1222 vaccination. All receptors derive from an adult in good health. CDR3s include the opening cysteine and the closing phenylalanine or tryptophan. Fields, in order: J gene, V gene, CDR3 protein.

J: TRBJ2-2
V: TRBV19
CDR3: CASSIKGYTGELFF

J: TRBJ2-7
V: TRBV5-6
CDR3: CASSLGNRPTYEQYF

J: TRBJ2-4
V: TRBV7-9
CDR3: CASSSPLVAKNIQYF

J: TRBJ2-1
V: TRBV10-1
CDR3: CASSEDVAGGPYNEQFF

J: TRBJ2-3
V: TRBV30
CDR3: CAGYPHVSASYTDTQYF

J: TRBJ1-1
V: TRBV30
CDR3: CAWSTTGLGTEAFF

J: TRBJ1-1
V: TRBV19
CDR3: CASSVSSGQRRAFF

J: TRBJ1-2
V: TRBV13
CDR3: CASSLWGDSLEGYTF

J: TRBJ1-2
V: TRBV5-4
CDR3: CASSLRGVNYGYTF

J: TRBJ2-1
V: TRBV29-1
CDR3: CSVEVQGNSYNEQFF

J: TRBJ1-1
V: TRBV7-2
CDR3: CASSRLRGGNTEAFF

J: TRBJ2-3
V: TRBV2
CDR3: CASSVRRGTDTQYF

J: TRBJ1-2
V: TRBV6-4
CDR3: CASSDSLGANYGYTF

J: TRBJ2-3
V: TRBV7-8
CDR3: CASSFPPSGSTDTQYF

J: TRBJ1-3
V: TRBV5-1
CDR3: CASSPGQGDGNTIYF

J: TRBJ2-3
V: TRBV6-5
CDR3: CASSFKGLGTDTQYF

J: TRBJ2-1
V: TRBV5-8
CDR3: CASSPQRGPYNEQFF

J: TRBJ2-6
V: TRBV21-1
CDR3: CASSILDCNSGANVLTF

J: TRBJ2-4
V: TRBV2
CDR3: CASRSTGLIAKNIQYF

J: TRBJ2-1
V: TRBV7-2
CDR3: CASSFSGGRHEQFF

J: TRBJ1-1
V: TRBV7-2
CDR3: CASSWTSGTGSTEAFF

J: TRBJ2-2
V: TRBV28
CDR3: CASSLWSANTGELFF

J: TRBJ1-5
V: TRBV2
CDR3: CATHGTNSNQPQHF

J: TRBJ1-3
V: TRBV6-6
CDR3: CASRTGGSGNTIYF

J: TRBJ2-7
V: TRBV29-1
CDR3: CSVEDFYEQYF

J: TRBJ2-1
V: TRBV28
CDR3: CASSGNNEQFF

J: TRBJ1-4
V: TRBV11-2
CDR3: CASSLEDSLNEKLFF

J: TRBJ1-4
V: TRBV14
CDR3: CASSPRATNEKLFF

J: TRBJ2-5
V: TRBV3-1/TRBV3-2
CDR3: CASSLPGRQETQYF

J: TRBJ1-2
V: TRBV11-2
CDR3: CASSQGTGRGYTF

J: TRBJ1-4
V: TRBV7-9
CDR3: CASKEGGKLFF

J: TRBJ2-3
V: TRBV28
CDR3: CASSRRGLYSTDTQYF

J: TRBJ2-5
V: TRBV3-1/TRBV3-2
CDR3: CASSQRQGAETQYF

J: TRBJ1-2
V: TRBV13
CDR3: CASSSRDTFWGGYTF

J: TRBJ1-1
V: TRBV6-2/TRBV6-3
CDR3: CASSYSENTEAFF

J: TRBJ2-7
V: TRBV3-1/TRBV3-2
CDR3: CASSPSSYKSYEQYF

J: TRBJ1-5
V: TRBV6-5
CDR3: CASGRGASGNQPQHF

J: TRBJ1-1
V: TRBV11-2
CDR3: CASSAGGGTEAFF

J: TRBJ1-4
V: TRBV25-1
CDR3: CASKRQGREKLFF

J: TRBJ2-7
V: TRBV7-2
CDR3: CASSLLRNEQYF

J: TRBJ1-2
V: TRBV30
CDR3: CAWPGVYGYTF

J: TRBJ2-3
V: TRBV30
CDR3: CAWSADRGLTDTQYF

J: TRBJ1-1
V: TRBV28
CDR3: CASSLSLPEGDTEAFF

J: TRBJ2-7
V: TRBV18
CDR3: CATRMGGQYF

J: TRBJ1-2
V: TRBV19
CDR3: CASSGGGYTF

J: TRBJ2-1
V: TRBV28
CDR3: CASAPRGSEDEQFF

J: TRBJ2-3
V: TRBV19
CDR3: CASSRSSGGVDTQYF

J: TRBJ2-4
V: TRBV3-1/TRBV3-2
CDR3: CASSRRGVGDIQYF

J: TRBJ1-2
V: TRBV15
CDR3: CATSRDRKGQPYGYTF

J: TRBJ1-2
V: TRBV9
CDR3: CASSVVGQGRNGYTF

J: TRBJ1-2
V: TRBV7-2
CDR3: CASSLDREGGYTF

J: TRBJ2-1
V: TRBV4-2
CDR3: CASSHPGTNNEQFF

J: TRBJ1-5
V: TRBV30
CDR3: CAWSEGFNQPQHF

J: TRBJ2-7
V: TRBV28
CDR3: CASSPRLAGNEQYF

J: TRBJ1-2
V: TRBV13
CDR3: CASSLGQANYGYTF

J: TRBJ1-2
V: TRBV20-1
CDR3: CSGLTRYGYTF